This T cell receptor beta chain was retrieved from a study of cytomegalovirus exposure and HLA in healthy donors. The PCR employed 60 Vbeta primers together with 13 Jbeta primers. The data were produced by immunoSEQ multiplex PCR, yet TCRdb's version contains in-frame clones alone and is incomplete. The repertoire holds more than 95,000 clones, with 60% to 75% as singletons. Participants comprised healthy donors of bone marrow. Per the germline V gene, CDR1 is SGHNT and CDR2 is YENEEA. V lost 5 bases and J lost 1, with 10 bases in between. The CDR3 is 14 amino acids. Source material: PBMCs. The chain employs TRBV11-3 and TRBJ2-3, with D unclear. The clonotype comes from a man in his fifties or sixties in good health and CMV-seronegative. The CDR3 DNA sequence: TGTGCCAGCAGCCGCAGTGTGGGCACAGATACGCAGTATTTT. This encodes CASSRSVGTDTQYF.